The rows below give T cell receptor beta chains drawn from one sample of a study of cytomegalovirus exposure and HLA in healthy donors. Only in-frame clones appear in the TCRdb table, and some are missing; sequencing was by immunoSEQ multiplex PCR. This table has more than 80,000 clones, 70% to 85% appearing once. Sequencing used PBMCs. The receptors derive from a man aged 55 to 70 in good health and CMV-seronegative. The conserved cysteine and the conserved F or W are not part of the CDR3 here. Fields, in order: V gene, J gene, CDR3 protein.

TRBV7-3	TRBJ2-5	ASSLTGGVQETQY
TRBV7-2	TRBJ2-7	ASSPIESGEQY
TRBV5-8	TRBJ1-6	ASSKGTVPSPLH
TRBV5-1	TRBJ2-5	ASSPDLNPGQETQY
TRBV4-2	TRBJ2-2	AARGVTGELF
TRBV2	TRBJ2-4	ASSEASAEGAYTY
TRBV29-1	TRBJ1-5	SVVGGSGNQPQH
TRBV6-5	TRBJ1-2	ASSSGTGQGYT
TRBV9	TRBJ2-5	ASSVGLAGAQETQY
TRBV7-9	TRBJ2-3	ASSSGGANTQY
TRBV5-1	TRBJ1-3	ASSLGGLSSGNTIY
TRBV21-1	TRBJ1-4	ASKRDRVDDEKLF
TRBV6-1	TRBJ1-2	ASMDRGRNYGYT
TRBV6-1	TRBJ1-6	ASSEPPGQGEDPLH
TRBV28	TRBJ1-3	ASSSTSRQGSGNTIY
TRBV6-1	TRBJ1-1	ASRTGGTTEAF
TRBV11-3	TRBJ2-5	ASSLDAGGQETQY
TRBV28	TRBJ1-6	ASSFIDSPLH
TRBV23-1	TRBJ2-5	ASSQYGEQETQY
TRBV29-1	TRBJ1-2	SVGAGGNYGYT
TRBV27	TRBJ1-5	ASKTGTGGAPQH
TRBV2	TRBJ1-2	ASSEDGRPSNYGYT
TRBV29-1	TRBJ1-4	SVGTGSTNEKLF
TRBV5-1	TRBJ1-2	ASSLGPGEWDYGYT
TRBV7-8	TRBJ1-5	ASSLKSGWGGNQPQH
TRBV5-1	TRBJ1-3	ASSLEGQGSGNTIY
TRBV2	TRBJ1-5	ASSVGGNGNQPQH
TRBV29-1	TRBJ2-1	SVAGSGGSYEQF
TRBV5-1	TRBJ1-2	ASSLVGQGAHGYT
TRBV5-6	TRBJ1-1	ASTSRTGDHFNTEAF
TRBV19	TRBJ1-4	ASSKQGTGNEKLF
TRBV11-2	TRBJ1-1	ASSPGPTEAF
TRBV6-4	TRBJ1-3	ASSDSLGGEDRGNTIY
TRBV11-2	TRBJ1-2	ASSRNRDRGGYGYT
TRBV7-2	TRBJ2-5	ASKRGGRETQY
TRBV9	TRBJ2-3	ASSVEAGGLTDTQY
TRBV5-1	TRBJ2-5	ASKSTSGGGETQY
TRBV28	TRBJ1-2	ASSLGQSYGYT
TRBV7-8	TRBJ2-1	ASSLYRGPRNEQF
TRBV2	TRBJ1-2	ASSSAVFGYGYT
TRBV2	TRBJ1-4	ASSERDEKLF